These 30 T cell receptor beta chains originate from one sample sequenced in a study of metastatic and nonmetastatic thyroid tumors (dated by TCRdb to 2020 to 2022). The protocol used for the library was PCR. Instrument on record: Illumina HiSeq 4000. Clones were called with MiXCR by TCRdb after fastp trimmed the public reads at Q25, and only in-frame beta chains were retained. Across this sample there are several thousand clones, with about 30% seen only once. The biggest ten clones account for roughly 14% of the sample. None of the patients had been given any treatment before thyroid surgery. Sequenced material: adjacent normal tissue. These receptors were taken from a female donor with papillary thyroid cancer or a benign thyroid nodule (not recorded which). Some clones in this sample may be carry-over from other donors' samples.

The chain is built from TRBV20-1 and TRBJ2-5; 8 bases align to TRBD2. Germline-derived CDR1 and CDR2 are DFQATT and SNEGSKA (reference sequence). The CDR3 runs 15 residues. V shed 2 bases, J shed 4 bases, and the junction held 9 bases outside the gene matches. The CDR3, as DNA: TGCAGTGCTAGAAAAGCGGGAGAATTTAGAGAGACCCAGTACTTC. As protein: CSARKAGEFRETQYF.

The V and J genes are TRBV5-1 and TRBJ2-7; D tentatively reads TRBD1 or TRBD2 (5 bases each). Trimming cost V 3 bases and J 4 bases, with 26 bases left between them. CDR3 length: 18 residues. CDR1 is SGHRS and CDR2 is YFSETQ in the germline V gene. The CDR3 loop is CASSSYGGRAWRSYEQYF. CDR3 nucleotides: TGCGCCAGCAGCTCATATGGCGGCAGGGCCTGGAGGTCTTACGAGCAGTACTTC.

With regard to this clone: The junction shows a germline mismatch at one end, possibly a read error. The chain employs TRBV12-3 or TRBV12-4 and TRBJ2-7, with D hard to call. The CDR3 is 14 amino acids. The DNA for the CDR3 is TGTGCCAGCAGCTTAGGTGGGAACTCCTACGAGCAGTACTTC. This translates into CASSLGGNSYEQYF.

This clone is classed as large. The rearrangement joins TRBV5-1 to TRBJ2-5; D unclear. This CDR3 is built from 15 residues. Germline V gene sequence: CDR1 SGHRS, CDR2 YFSETQ. V was shortened by 0 bases and J by 4 bases, with 13 bases between the two germline ends. The CDR3 loop reads CASSLGPNLSETQYF. CDR3 DNA: TGCGCCAGCAGCTTGGGGCCTAATTTGTCAGAGACCCAGTACTTC.

This sequence joins TRBV11-2 and TRBJ2-5; the D gene is possibly TRBD2 (6 bases). CDR1 and CDR2 from the germline V gene are SGHAT and FQNNGV. The CDR3 spans 18 residues. The ends were cut back, 1 base at V and 1 base at J, with 19 bases in the middle. The CDR3: CASSLVNLASAPQETQYF. DNA of the CDR3: TGTGCCAGCAGCTTAGTTAATTTGGCTAGCGCGCCCCAAGAGACCCAGTACTTC.

In DNA, the CDR3 is TGTGCCAGCAGTTTAGGCGGGACATGGGACTACGAGCAGTACTTC. This sequence encodes CASSLGGTWDYEQYF. The chain employs TRBV27 and TRBJ2-7; D tentatively fits TRBD1 or TRBD2 (6 bases each). The germline V and J ends were trimmed by 2 bases and 3 bases, with 14 bases remaining between them. The CDR3 runs to 15 residues. Germline V gene data show CDR1 as MNHEY and CDR2 as SMNVEV (reference sequence).

The sample holds a few counts of this clone. J is TRBJ2-1 and V is TRBV6-1; D call uncertain. Per germline, CDR1 MNHNS and CDR2 SASEGT. This CDR3 is built from 13 residues. The V and J ends lost 2 bases and 8 bases respectively, with 10 bases between them. The CDR3: CASSESRFDEQFF. Here the CDR3 DNA reads TGTGCCAGCAGTGAAAGCCGCTTTGATGAGCAGTTCTTC.

This clone came up a few times. The V call is TRBV29-1, the J call TRBJ2-1; D uncertain. The V end was cut by 1 base, the J end by 3 bases, with 7 bases between. The CDR3 spans 13 residues. From germline, CDR1 is SQVTM and CDR2 ANQGSEA. CDR3 region: CSVEGTDYNEQFF. The DNA of the CDR3 is TGCAGCGTTGAAGGGACGGACTACAATGAGCAGTTCTTC.

The V and J genes are TRBV5-1 and TRBJ2-7, with a possible D match to TRBD2 (6 bases). CDR1 is SGHRS, CDR2 YFSETQ, per germline. V was shortened by 4 bases and J by 7 bases, with 15 bases between the two germline ends. The CDR3 totals 13 residues. The CDR3 here is CASSGTGDREQYF. The CDR3 DNA is TGCGCCAGCAGCGGGACGGGGGATAGAGAGCAGTACTTC.

This clone has a handful of counts. This sequence joins TRBV28 and TRBJ2-7; TRBD2 aligns across 12 bases. The trim removed 5 bases at V and 6 bases at J, leaving 5 bases unmatched. CDR1 is MDHEN, CDR2 SYDVKM, per germline. CDR3 length: 14 amino acids. CDR3 nucleotides: TGTGCCAGCAGTCTGACTAGCGGGAGACTCGAGCAGTACTTC. Encoded protein: CASSLTSGRLEQYF.

The table lists this clone with a few counts. The chain couples TRBV6-1 to TRBJ2-6; TRBD1 matches at 7 bases. CDR1 and CDR2 (germline): MNHNS, SASEGT. There are 15 residues in the CDR3. V lost 6 bases, J lost 0 bases, and 2 bases stayed unmatched. The CDR3: CASRAGGSGANVLTF. The CDR3 DNA reads as TGTGCCAGCAGGGCAGGGGGCTCTGGGGCCAACGTCCTGACTTTC.

This clone was seen a handful of times. V gene TRBV20-1 combines with J gene TRBJ2-7, with 7 nucleotides matching TRBD1. The CDR3 is 15 residues long. Germline CDR1 is DFQATT and CDR2 is SNEGSKA (reference sequence). V lost 7 bases and J lost 2; bases outside the gene matches: 14. The CDR3 DNA is TGCAGTGTCCGAAGATTTGGACAGGACACCTACGAGCAGTACTTC. Amino acids: CSVRRFGQDTYEQYF.

In this sample, this clone turned up a few times. The DNA for the CDR3 is TGTGCCAGCAGGCTAGACAGGGCCCCTGACTACGAGCAGTACTTC. It codes for CASRLDRAPDYEQYF. The V and J genes are TRBV27 and TRBJ2-7; 7 bases map to TRBD1. J gave up 3 bases and V 6 bases, and 11 bases lay outside the gene matches. From germline, CDR1 is MNHEY and CDR2 SMNVEV (reference sequence). CDR3 size: 15 residues.

V and J are TRBV15 and TRBJ1-5; D is uncertain. The V end was cut by 3 bases, the J end by 9 bases, with 6 bases between. The CDR3 extends over 11 amino acids. The germline V gene has CDR1 LNHNV and CDR2 YYDKDF (reference sequence). The CDR3 sequence is CATSSFGPQHF. In DNA form, the CDR3 reads TGTGCCACCAGCAGTTTCGGGCCCCAGCATTTT.

The chain links TRBV5-1 to TRBJ2-7; D might be TRBD1 (5 bases). The germline gives CDR1 SGHRS, CDR2 YFSETQ. The CDR3 sequence is 13 residues long. The V end was cut by 1 base, the J end by 7 bases, with 12 bases between. The CDR3 region is CASSLMGQGEQYF. DNA of the CDR3: TGCGCCAGCAGCTTGATGGGGCAAGGGGAGCAGTACTTC.

This clone appeared a single time. J is TRBJ1-1 and V is TRBV11-2; D remains ambiguous. The CDR3 extends over 13 amino acids. Germline CDR1 is SGHAT and CDR2 is FQNNGV. Trimming cost V 4 bases and J 5 bases, with 11 bases left between them. For the CDR3, the DNA is TGTGCCAGCAGCTCGACTCGGGTTACTGAAGCTTTCTTT. Translation: CASSSTRVTEAFF.

The chain has TRBV24-1 and TRBJ1-5; tentatively, D is TRBD1 (5 bases). The CDR3 totals 16 residues. V shed 4 bases and J shed 1 base, with 13 bases lying between them. The germline V gene encodes CDR1 KGHDR and CDR2 SFDVKD. The CDR3 reads CATSDNRRGSNQPQHF. CDR3 nucleotide sequence: TGTGCCACCAGTGACAACAGGAGAGGGAGCAATCAGCCCCAGCATTTT.

This clone was detected only once. This rearrangement joins TRBV30 to TRBJ2-6, with D possibly TRBD2 on 5 matching bases. This CDR3 is 16 amino acids long. The V gene's germline CDR1 is GTSNPN and CDR2 SVGIG (reference sequence). Trimming shortened V by 3 bases and J by 0 bases, and 12 bases separated the two germline ends. Here the CDR3 DNA reads TGTGCCTGGAGACTGGCGGGCCGCTCTGGGGCCAACGTCCTGACTTTC. Translating gives CAWRLAGRSGANVLTF.

This clone came up a few times. The chain employs TRBV3-1 and TRBJ2-7; TRBD1 is a possible D gene (5 bases). V was shortened by 5 bases and J by 7 bases, with 15 bases between the two germline ends. This CDR3 is 13 amino acids long. Germline CDR1 LGHDT, CDR2 YNNKEL (reference sequence). The CDR3 loop reads CASSSGLVGEQYF. CDR3 in DNA: TGTGCCAGCAGCTCAGGGTTAGTTGGTGAGCAGTACTTC.

This clone was seen more than once but under ten times. The J gene is TRBJ1-1, the V gene TRBV5-1; D possibly corresponds to TRBD1 (6 bases). From germline, CDR1 is SGHRS and CDR2 YFSETQ. CDR3 length equals 14 residues. The V end was cut by 5 bases, the J end by 5 bases, with 16 bases between. This CDR3 is CASSLQGERTEAFF. The CDR3 region has the DNA TGCGCCAGCAGTCTACAGGGAGAGAGGACTGAAGCTTTCTTT.

The table lists this clone with a few counts. The chain joins TRBV6-2 or TRBV6-3 to TRBJ2-7; 9 bases are shared with TRBD2. The CDR3 contains 17 residues. Germline V lookup: CDR1 MNHEY, CDR2 SVGEGT. With 2 bases clipped from V and 2 bases from J, the junction kept 10 bases outside the gene matches. The CDR3 here is CASSYRHLSGGTYEQYF. The CDR3 region has the DNA TGTGCCAGCAGTTACCGACACCTTAGCGGGGGAACCTACGAGCAGTACTTC.

By frequency in the sample, this clone is medium-sized. The chain combines TRBV11-2 with TRBJ2-1; 8 nucleotides agree with TRBD1. This CDR3 has 16 amino acids. With V trimmed by 5 bases and J by 4 bases, 10 bases remained unmatched. CDR1 SGHAT and CDR2 FQNNGV come from the germline V gene. CDR3 DNA sequence: TGTGCCAGCAGCGGTGGGGGCAGGGGGCATTACAATGAGCAGTTCTTC. Translated, it gives CASSGGGRGHYNEQFF.

This clone turned up a few times. The chain recombines TRBV6-1 with TRBJ2-3, with D perhaps TRBD2 (6 bases). Germline V gene lookup returns CDR1 MNHNS and CDR2 SASEGT. CDR3 size: 15 residues. CDR3 sequence reads: CLTRGLNSGLGTQYF. CDR3 DNA: TGTCTTACGAGGGGACTGAACTCGGGGTTGGGTACGCAGTATTTT.

This CDR3 is CASSFGPRAEAFF. The CDR3 nucleotides read TGTGCCAGCAGCTTCGGGCCCAGGGCTGAAGCTTTCTTT. The chain recombines TRBV11-2 with TRBJ1-1; TRBD1 might be the D (5 bases). Germline assignment: CDR1 SGHAT and CDR2 FQNNGV. The CDR3 is 13 amino acids. The V and J ends lost 3 bases and 6 bases respectively, with 11 bases between them.

This chain connects TRBV6-1 to TRBJ2-5; D remains ambiguous. CDR1 and CDR2 from the germline V gene are MNHNS and SASEGT. The CDR3 loop spans 15 amino acids. V was shortened by 5 bases and J by 2 bases, with 15 bases between the two germline ends. The CDR3: CASSPGWTSQETQYF. CDR3 nucleotide sequence: TGTGCCAGCAGTCCCGGTTGGACGTCACAAGAGACCCAGTACTTC.

This clone was seen a handful of times. CDR3 residues: CASSLVSGMNTEAFF. CDR3 sequence (DNA): TGTGCCAGCAGTTTAGTATCAGGAATGAACACTGAAGCTTTCTTT. The chain couples TRBV12-3 or TRBV12-4 to TRBJ1-1; D not certain. The CDR3 has 15 amino acids. V was trimmed by 1 base and J by 0 bases, leaving 9 bases between them.

Only a few counts were recorded for this clone. The chain couples TRBV2 to TRBJ1-1; a possible D gene is TRBD1 (5 bases). Germline V gene data show CDR1 as SNHLY and CDR2 as FYNNEI. V shed 3 bases and J shed 3 bases, with 11 bases lying between them. The CDR3 runs to 14 residues. The CDR3 protein is CASSEGGADTEAFF. DNA of the CDR3: TGTGCCAGCAGTGAGGGGGGAGCGGACACTGAAGCTTTCTTT.

The V and J genes are TRBV6-7 and TRBJ1-1, with D uncertain. TRBV6-7 is identified as an open reading frame with a role that is uncertain. Deletions cut 6 bases from V and 4 bases from J, with 12 bases between. CDR3 size: 13 residues. CDR3 nucleotides: TGTGCCAGCAGCTTGGCCACGGGCACTGAAGCTTTCTTT. Its translation: CASSLATGTEAFF.

This rearrangement joins TRBV4-1 to TRBJ2-1; D may match TRBD1 or TRBD2 (6 bases each). This CDR3 region has 16 residues. The germline V and J ends were trimmed by 1 base and 5 bases, with 15 bases remaining between them. The germline CDR1 and CDR2 sequences are MGHRA and YSYEKL. The CDR3 region has the DNA TGCGCCAGCAGCCAAGTAAAAGGCGGGACAAACAATGAGCAGTTCTTC. The encoded protein is CASSQVKGGTNNEQFF.

The J gene is TRBJ2-1, the V gene TRBV2, with a tentative D call TRBD2 (5 bases). Per germline, CDR1 SNHLY and CDR2 FYNNEI. Trimming pared 0 bases from V and 7 bases from J, leaving 25 bases between. There are 19 residues in the CDR3. The CDR3 DNA follows: TGTGCCAGCAGTGAAGCCGCTTTTCTTTCCGGGATCAAGACAAATGAGCAGTTCTTC. Protein: CASSEAAFLSGIKTNEQFF. The full variable domain, with the rest looked up from reference TRBV2 and TRBJ2-1, is EPEVTQTPSHQVTQMGQEVILRCVPISNHLYFYWYRQILGQKVEFLVSFYNNEISEKSEIFDDQFSVERPDGSNFTLKIRSTKLEDSAMYFCASSEAAFLSGIKTNEQFFGPGTRLTVL.